A selection of T cell receptor beta chains follows, all from one sample in a study of Graves' ophthalmopathy and Graves' hyperthyroidism. Using its own MiXCR run on the multiplex PCR reads, TCRdb lists one record per CDR3 protein. The sample records over 200,000 distinct CDR3 sequences, over 25% being singletons. Sequenced input: peripheral blood. The receptors originated from a man in his forties or fifties with Graves' ophthalmopathy. Each CDR3 is given with its conserved first and last residue. The D gene is left open where the match is weak. Clone size is stated in some rows and not others, as once, few, many or a class when expanded.

17	few	TRBJ2-5	TRBD2	TRBV6-5	CASSYDWLAGAGETQYF	TGTGCCAGCAGTTACGATTGGCTAGCGGGAGCAGGGGAGACCCAGTACTTC
10	.	TRBJ2-4	.	TRBV29-1	CSVRSNIQYF	TGCAGCGTGAGGAGTAACATTCAGTACTTC
14	few	TRBJ2-7	.	TRBV6-2/TRBV6-3	CASSYSGASYEQYF	TGTGCCAGCAGTTACTCCGGGGCCTCCTACGAGCAGTACTTC
14	many	TRBJ2-7	TRBD1	TRBV29-1	CSVQTGGYSYEQYF	TGCAGCGTTCAAACAGGGGGCTACTCCTACGAGCAGTACTTC
13	many	TRBJ1-3	.	TRBV19	CASSDISGNTIYF	TGTGCCAGTAGCGACATCTCTGGAAACACCATATATTTT
16	many	TRBJ1-1	.	TRBV5-1	CASSYTPSQGDTEAFF	TGCGCCAGCAGCTACACGCCGTCACAGGGAGATACTGAAGCTTTCTTT
12	.	TRBJ1-2	.	TRBV30	CAWEGYGYGYTF	TGTGCCTGGGAGGGGTACGGCTATGGCTACACCTTC
13	many	TRBJ2-7	.	TRBV30	CAWRVAVTYEQYF	TGTGCCTGGAGGGTAGCAGTTACCTACGAGCAGTACTTC
15	many	TRBJ1-2	TRBD1	TRBV6-5	CASMAGQDSVYGYTF	TGTGCCAGCATGGCCGGACAGGACTCCGTCTATGGCTACACCTTC
16	many	TRBJ2-5	TRBD2	TRBV5-1	CASSLGTSLKQETQYF	TGCGCCAGCAGCTTGGGGACTAGCCTTAAACAAGAGACCCAGTACTTC
15	many	TRBJ1-1	.	TRBV6-5	CASSYSGTSNTEAFF	TGTGCCAGCAGTTACTCCGGGACATCGAACACTGAAGCTTTCTTT
11	many	TRBJ2-5	.	TRBV6-1	CASYHGETQYF	TGTGCCAGCTATCATGGAGAGACCCAGTACTTC
13	many	TRBJ1-3	.	TRBV7-2	CASSFKRGNTIYF	TGTGCCAGCAGCTTCAAAAGGGGAAACACCATATATTTT
14	.	TRBJ2-7	.	TRBV2	CASSGEGRTYEQYF	TGTGCCAGCAGTGGAGAGGGCCGTACCTACGAGCAGTACTTC
17	many	TRBJ2-3	.	TRBV24-1	CATSDLARPLGTDTQYF	TGTGCCACCAGTGATTTGGCCCGGCCGCTAGGCACAGATACGCAGTATTTT
16	.	TRBJ1-1	.	TRBV28	CASSSPQGVRNTEAFF	TGTGCCAGCAGTTCTCCCCAAGGGGTTAGGAACACTGAAGCTTTCTTT
14	many	TRBJ1-5	.	TRBV28	CASELGGLNQPQHF	TGTGCCAGCGAGCTAGGAGGGCTTAATCAGCCCCAGCATTTT
12	many	TRBJ1-1	.	TRBV20-1	CSASGVRDEAFF	TGCAGTGCGTCAGGGGTTCGGGATGAAGCTTTCTTT
16	.	TRBJ2-5	TRBD2	TRBV7-2	CASSLYPSGVPETQYF	TGTGCCAGCAGCTTGTACCCTAGCGGGGTCCCAGAGACCCAGTACTTC
14	many	TRBJ2-5	.	TRBV5-1	CASSARRAGETQYF	TGCGCCAGCAGCGCGAGGAGGGCCGGGGAGACCCAGTACTTC
11	.	TRBJ1-2	.	TRBV30	CAWANLFDYTF	TGTGCCTGGGCCAACCTGTTTGACTACACCTTC
14	many	TRBJ2-7	.	TRBV2	CASSEAGPDYEQYF	TGTGCCAGCAGTGAGGCGGGGCCTGACTACGAGCAGTACTTC
14	many	TRBJ2-7	TRBD2	TRBV2	CASTHSGSVYEQYF	TGTGCCAGCACCCATAGCGGGAGTGTCTACGAGCAGTACTTC
16	many	TRBJ1-1	.	TRBV12-3/TRBV12-4	CASSVDRPPLNTEAFF	TGTGCCAGCAGTGTAGACAGGCCCCCTTTGAACACTGAAGCTTTCTTT
15	many	TRBJ2-2	TRBD1	TRBV28	CASSWDRANTGELFF	TGTGCCAGCAGTTGGGACAGGGCGAACACCGGGGAGCTGTTTTTT
15	many	TRBJ1-1	TRBD1	TRBV5-1	CASSLEGGENTEAFF	TGCGCCAGCAGCTTGGAAGGGGGCGAGAACACTGAAGCTTTCTTT
13	.	TRBJ2-5	.	TRBV28	CASSTGRLKTQYF	TGTGCCAGCAGCACAGGGAGGTTGAAGACCCAGTACTTC
15	many	TRBJ1-2	.	TRBV19	CASSYLGSGAYGYTF	TGTGCCAGTAGTTACCTTGGGAGCGGTGCCTATGGCTACACCTTC
13	many	TRBJ1-1	.	TRBV28	CASSEGLGTEAFF	TGTGCCAGCAGTGAGGGTTTGGGCACTGAAGCTTTCTTT
10	many	TRBJ2-7	.	TRBV20-1	CSASPHEQYF	TGCAGTGCGTCCCCCCACGAGCAGTACTTC
15	.	TRBJ1-6	.	TRBV6-4	CASSYSGTSRSPLHF	TGTGCCAGCAGTTACTCCGGGACAAGTCGTTCACCCCTCCACTTT
16	many	TRBJ2-7	TRBD2	TRBV12-3/TRBV12-4	CASSLGLAGGSYEQYF	TGTGCCAGCAGTTTAGGCCTAGCGGGAGGTAGCTACGAGCAGTACTTC
15	.	TRBJ1-5	.	TRBV7-2	CASSLYPDGNQPQHF	TGTGCCAGCAGCTTATACCCGGATGGCAATCAGCCCCAGCATTTT
15	.	TRBJ1-2	.	TRBV4-2	CASSAGQQIGYGYTF	TGTGCCAGCAGCGCCGGACAGCAGATTGGCTATGGCTACACCTTC
15	many	TRBJ2-2	TRBD2	TRBV9	CASSVAGRDTGELFF	TGTGCCAGCAGCGTAGCCGGGAGGGACACCGGGGAGCTGTTTTTT
11	many	TRBJ2-7	.	TRBV20-1	CSANRAYEQYF	TGCAGTGCGAACAGAGCCTACGAGCAGTACTTC
13	.	TRBJ2-5	.	TRBV6-1	CASSERAPSTQYF	TGTGCCAGCAGTGAACGGGCCCCTTCGACCCAGTACTTC
14	many	TRBJ2-7	.	TRBV6-5	CASRSANRAYEQYF	TGTGCCAGCAGGTCTGCGAATAGAGCCTACGAGCAGTACTTC
15	many	TRBJ2-5	TRBD2	TRBV6-5	CASSYSGLDGETQYF	TGTGCCAGCAGTTACTCGGGACTAGACGGGGAGACCCAGTACTTC
15	many	TRBJ2-2	.	TRBV20-1	CSAEPGQTNTGELFF	TGCAGTGCCGAGCCGGGACAAACGAACACCGGGGAGCTGTTTTTT
15	many	TRBJ2-2	.	TRBV6-5	CASSYNGPGAGELFF	TGTGCCAGCAGTTATAACGGGCCCGGCGCCGGGGAGCTGTTTTTT
14	many	TRBJ2-2	TRBD1	TRBV20-1	CSARGRGPGGELFF	TGCAGTGCTAGAGGCAGGGGGCCCGGCGGGGAGCTGTTTTTT
14	few	TRBJ1-2	.	TRBV12-3/TRBV12-4	CASRYPGGARGYTF	TGTGCCAGCAGGTACCCCGGGGGCGCCAGGGGCTACACCTTC
18	many	TRBJ2-5	.	TRBV25-1	CASSELAWDLGGQETQYF	TGTGCCAGCAGTGAACTAGCGTGGGATCTGGGGGGCCAAGAGACCCAGTACTTC
18	.	TRBJ2-2	TRBD2	TRBV6-1	CASSEVGLAGEETGELFF	TGTGCCAGCAGTGAAGTGGGACTAGCGGGAGAGGAGACCGGGGAGCTGTTTTTT
17	once	TRBJ1-5	.	TRBV24-1	CATSASQGPRGNQPQHF	TGTGCCACCAGTGCGTCCCAGGGACCAAGGGGCAATCAGCCCCAGCATTTT
17	many	TRBJ1-1	.	TRBV12-3/TRBV12-4	CASSSGPGGSMNTEAFF	TGTGCCAGCAGTTCAGGACCCGGGGGCTCGATGAACACTGAAGCTTTCTTT